This T cell receptor beta chain is drawn from a study of T cells expressing NK-cell markers. Synthesis of TCR beta cDNA relied on 5'RACE template switching carrying UMIs. No DNA is given; TCRdb re-called the 5' RACE reads and lists each CDR3 protein once. The sample's table shows about 540,000 distinct CDR3 sequences. The CDR3 runs 16 residues. CDR1 and CDR2 from the germline V gene are SGHNT and YENEEA. The rearrangement links TRBV11-3 to TRBJ2-1. The receptor was derived from a man younger than 35 in good health. The sample taken for sequencing was blood T cells: a sorted CD56 or NKG2C T cell subset, CD4+ or CD8+ T cells, or bulk PBMC T cells (not recorded which). CDR3 in amino acids: CASSTQTASEVNEQFF.